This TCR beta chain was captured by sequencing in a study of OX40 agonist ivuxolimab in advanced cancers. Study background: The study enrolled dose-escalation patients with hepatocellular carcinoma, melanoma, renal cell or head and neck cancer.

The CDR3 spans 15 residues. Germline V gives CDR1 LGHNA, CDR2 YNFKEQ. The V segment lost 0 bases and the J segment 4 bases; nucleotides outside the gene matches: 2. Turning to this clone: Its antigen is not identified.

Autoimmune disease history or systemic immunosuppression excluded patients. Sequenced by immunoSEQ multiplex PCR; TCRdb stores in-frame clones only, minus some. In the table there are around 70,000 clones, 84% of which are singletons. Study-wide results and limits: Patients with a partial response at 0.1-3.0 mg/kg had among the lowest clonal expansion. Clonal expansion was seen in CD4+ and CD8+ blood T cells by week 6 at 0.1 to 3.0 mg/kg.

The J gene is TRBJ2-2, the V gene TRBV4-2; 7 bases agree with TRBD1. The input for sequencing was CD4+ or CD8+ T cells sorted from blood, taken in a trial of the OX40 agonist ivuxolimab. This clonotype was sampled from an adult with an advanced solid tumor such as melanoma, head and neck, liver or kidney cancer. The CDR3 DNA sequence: TGTGCCAGCAGCCAAGAGACAGGGCGCACCGGGGAGCTGTTTTTT. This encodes CASSQETGRTGELFF.